One sample yielded the 23 T cell receptor beta chains listed below, sequenced in a study of T cell changes during pregnancy in multiple sclerosis. Using immunoSEQ multiplex PCR, the repertoire was profiled, and TCRdb retains in-frame clones only, with some absent. This sample carries 50,000 or so clones, almost 95% of them seen once, and the ten largest clones take roughly 0.71%. Sequenced material: CD4+ T cells from peripheral blood mononuclear cells, taken in the third trimester of pregnancy. These receptors were obtained from a female donor with multiple sclerosis, enrolled in a pregnancy study.

The chain couples TRBV10-3 to TRBJ2-7; 13 bases fit TRBD2. Germline V gene data show CDR1 as ENHRY and CDR2 as SYGVKD. The ends lost 6 bases at V and 7 bases at J; junction bases unmatched: 6. The CDR3 consists of 14 residues. As DNA, the CDR3 is TGTGCCATCAGGACTAGCGGGGGGTCTGTAGAGCAGTACTTC. As protein: CAIRTSGGSVEQYF.

V usage is TRBV5-1 and J usage is TRBJ2-1, with 8 nucleotides matching TRBD1. CDR3 length: 14 amino acids. Germline loops: CDR1 SGHRS, CDR2 YFSETQ. With V trimmed by 3 bases and J by 13 bases, 12 bases remained unmatched. The chain's CDR3 is CASSSTAGGIQQFF. DNA for the CDR3: TGCGCCAGCAGCTCAACGGCAGGGGGCATCCAACAGTTCTTC.

The rearrangement uses TRBV28 and TRBJ2-7; D uncertain. Germline lookup yields CDR1 MDHEN and CDR2 SYDVKM. Trimming removed 7 bases from V and 2 bases from J, with 12 bases in between. CDR3 size: 13 residues. The DNA of the CDR3 is TGTGCCAGCATCTCCAGTGCCCCCTACGAGCAGTACTTC. Translated, it gives CASISSAPYEQYF.

The chain uses TRBV11-2 and TRBJ2-1; 8 bases line up with TRBD2. The CDR3 has 17 amino acids. Trimming removed 0 bases from V and 9 bases from J; junction bases left unmatched: 13. From germline, CDR1 is SGHAT and CDR2 FQNNGV. CDR3 in amino acids: CASSLDPVVAGRGEQFF. DNA of the CDR3: TGTGCCAGCAGCTTAGATCCCGTGGTAGCGGGGCGCGGTGAGCAGTTCTTC.

This clone has just one count. The rearrangement joins TRBV15 to TRBJ1-2, with D possibly being TRBD1 (6 bases). Trimming stripped 4 bases from V and 7 bases from J, with 13 bases between. CDR3 size: 13 residues. Germline assignment: CDR1 LNHNV and CDR2 YYDKDF (reference sequence). The CDR3 DNA follows: TGTGCCACCAGCACCGTAGACAGGCCTGGCTACACCTTC. This sequence encodes CATSTVDRPGYTF.

This chain links TRBV25-1 with TRBJ2-2; 9 positions agree with TRBD1. From germline, CDR1 is MGHDK and CDR2 SYGVNS. CDR3 length: 14 amino acids. After removal of 7 bases from V and 4 bases from J, the junction contained 4 bases not matched to a gene. DNA of the CDR3: TGTGCCAGCAAGGGGACAGGGTCCACCGGGGAGCTGTTTTTT. It yields the protein CASKGTGSTGELFF.

The rearrangement links TRBV2 to TRBJ2-5, with TRBD1 identical over 8 bases. This CDR3 is built from 13 residues. Germline CDR1 reads SNHLY; CDR2 reads FYNNEI. The J segment lost 3 bases and the V segment lost 4 bases, leaving 1 base of the junction unmatched. CDR3 nucleotide sequence: TGTGCCAGCAGTGGGGGACAGGAAGAGACCCAGTACTTC. Protein product: CASSGGQEETQYF.

The table lists this clone with a count of one. Germline and junction disagree at one end, which may indicate a read error. CDR3 amino acids: CASSLWAGWNSEAFF. CDR3 coding DNA: TGTGCCAGCAGCTTATGGGCAGGATGGAACTCTGAAGCTTTCTTT. V is TRBV11-2 and J is TRBJ1-1, with no clear D. The CDR3 contains 15 residues. Per germline, CDR1 SGHAT and CDR2 FQNNGV.

This clone was seen a single time. The CDR3 loop reads CASSQGGGGPYNEQFF. The CDR3 DNA reads as TGCGCCAGCAGCCAAGGGGGAGGGGGGCCCTACAATGAGCAGTTCTTC. The chain uses TRBV4-3 and TRBJ2-1; tentative D call: TRBD2 (7 bases). CDR3 length equals 16 residues. Germline assignment: CDR1 LGHNA and CDR2 YSLEER. The V gene lost 1 base and the J gene lost 2 bases, with 12 bases spanning the gap.

This chain links TRBV7-3 with TRBJ1-1; D is unclear. CDR3 length equals 14 residues. V was clipped by 5 bases and J by 4 bases, with 14 bases between them. Germline assignment: CDR1 SGHTA and CDR2 FQGTGA. CDR3 amino acids: CASSPPLLATEAFF. DNA of the CDR3: TGTGCCAGCAGCCCACCCCTTTTGGCCACTGAAGCTTTCTTT. Together with reference TRBV7-3 and TRBJ1-1, the CDR3 gives the full variable domain: GAGVSQTPSNKVTEKGKYVELRCDPISGHTALYWYRQSLGQGPEFLIYFQGTGAADDSGLPNDRFFAVRPEGSVSTLKIQRTERGDSAVYLCASSPPLLATEAFFGQGTRLTVV.

The chain uses TRBV15 and TRBJ2-1; 7 bases line up with TRBD1. In germline, CDR1 is LNHNV, CDR2 YYDKDF (reference sequence). This CDR3 region has 14 residues. The V gene end was trimmed by 0 bases and the J gene end by 7 bases; junction bases not matched to a gene: 3. The CDR3 sequence: CATSREQGWNEQFF. The CDR3 DNA sequence: TGTGCCACCAGCAGAGAACAGGGGTGGAATGAGCAGTTCTTC.

On this clone itself: At one end the junction does not follow the germline gene, possibly because of a read error. The rearrangement links TRBV18 to TRBJ2-3; the match to TRBD1 covers 8 bases. Germline-derived CDR1 and CDR2 are KGHSH and LQKENI. The CDR3 contains 12 residues. The CDR3 loop reads CASSPFTGQGGF. The CDR3, as DNA: TGTGCCAGCTCACCTTTCACTGGACAGGGTGGATTT.

The CDR3 region has the DNA TGTGCCAGCAGTGAATTTCTCCCGGGACAGGGGCTGACCTACGAGCAGTACTTC. This translates into CASSEFLPGQGLTYEQYF. The chain recombines TRBV25-1 with TRBJ2-7; 10 bases agree with TRBD1. Trimming at V came to 1 base and at J to 2 bases, leaving 11 bases not matched to a gene. This CDR3 has 18 residues. Germline CDR1 is MGHDK and CDR2 is SYGVNS.

This clone was seen only once. CDR3 protein: CASSLVRGTEAFF. The CDR3 DNA sequence: TGTGCCAGCAGCTTAGTTAGGGGGACTGAAGCTTTCTTT. The V call is TRBV7-2, the J call TRBJ1-1; weak D call: TRBD1 (6 bases). The CDR3 length is 13 residues. From germline, CDR1 is SGHTA and CDR2 FQGNSA. Trimming removed 1 base from V and 5 bases from J, with 8 bases in between. The full variable domain, rest sourced from reference TRBV7-2 and TRBJ1-1, is GAGVSQSPSNKVTEKGKDVELRCDPISGHTALYWYRQSLGQGLEFLIYFQGNSAPDKSGLPSDRFSAERTGGSVSTLTIQRTQQEDSAVYLCASSLVRGTEAFFGQGTRLTVV.

V gene TRBV4-3 combines with J gene TRBJ1-2; weak D call: TRBD1 (5 bases). From germline, CDR1 is LGHNA and CDR2 YSLEER. V gave up 1 base and J gave up 7 bases, with 7 bases separating them. This CDR3 has 12 amino acids. CDR3 nucleotide sequence: TGCGCCAGCAGCCAAGCCGGGGGTGGCTACACCTTC. The encoded protein is CASSQAGGGYTF.

This clone was counted between two and nine times. The rearrangement uses TRBV2 and TRBJ2-7, with a tentative D call TRBD1 (6 bases). V lost 6 bases, J lost 2 bases, and 14 bases lay in between. This CDR3 is built from 14 residues. The germline CDR1 and CDR2 sequences are SNHLY and FYNNEI. CDR3 amino acids: CASSPTTGTYEQYF. The CDR3, as DNA: TGTGCCAGCAGCCCCACGACAGGAACCTACGAGCAGTACTTC.

The chain recombines TRBV6-6 with TRBJ1-2; D gene ambiguous. Germline CDR1 reads MNHNY; CDR2 reads SVGAGI (reference sequence). Trimming shortened V by 0 bases and J by 6 bases, and 8 bases separated the two germline ends. The CDR3 extends over 13 amino acids. CDR3 DNA: TGTGCCAGCAGTTACTCGACTCTTGATGGCTACACCTTC. Translated: CASSYSTLDGYTF.

J is TRBJ2-1 and V is TRBV6-5; TRBD1 aligns across 7 bases. The CDR3 totals 16 residues. CDR1 is MNHEY and CDR2 is SVGAGI in the germline V gene. V lost 4 bases, J lost 3 bases, and 9 bases stayed unmatched. The CDR3 region has the DNA TGTGCCAGCAGTTTACAGGGGACCTCCTTCTACAATGAGCAGTTCTTC. Amino acid sequence: CASSLQGTSFYNEQFF.

V is TRBV5-6 and J is TRBJ2-1; TRBD1 matches 7 bases. The CDR3 runs 17 residues. Germline CDR1 is SGHDT and CDR2 is YYEEEE. V lost 0 bases, J lost 8 bases, and 14 bases stayed unmatched. The CDR3 coding sequence is TGTGCCAGCAGCTTGGACGGCGACAGGGTCGGTAGGTATGAGCAGTTCTTC. It codes for CASSLDGDRVGRYEQFF.

This chain connects TRBV9 to TRBJ1-1; no definite D call. CDR1 and CDR2 (germline): SGDLS, YYNGEE. There are 14 residues in the CDR3. V lost 4 bases, J lost 1 base, and 11 bases lay in between. CDR3 amino acids: CASSPTSRNTEAFF. The CDR3 coding sequence is TGTGCCAGCAGCCCCACGTCCAGGAACACTGAAGCTTTCTTT.

In its sample, this clone was seen once. The chain employs TRBV6-5 and TRBJ1-2; no clear D gene. Trimming removed 8 bases at V and 2 bases at J, with 15 bases between. The CDR3 runs to 14 residues. The germline gives CDR1 MNHEY, CDR2 SVGAGI. This CDR3 is CASLPGGRNYGYTF. The DNA for the CDR3 is TGTGCCAGCTTACCTGGAGGACGGAACTATGGCTACACCTTC.

The rearrangement uses TRBV12-5 and TRBJ2-3; D uncertain. Germline CDR1 is LGHNT and CDR2 is FRNRAP. The CDR3 has 14 residues. V was cut by 7 bases and J by 7 bases, with 18 bases left in between. CDR3 DNA sequence: TGTGCTAGTGCCAACAGTCTGGGTCGTCATACGCAGTATTTT. Translation: CASANSLGRHTQYF.

The chain has TRBV2 and TRBJ1-1, with TRBD1 matching 10 bases. The V gene's germline CDR1 is SNHLY and CDR2 FYNNEI. CDR3 length: 15 residues. Trimming took 7 bases from V and 4 from J; bases not matched to a gene: 9. The CDR3, as DNA: TGTGCCAGCACCCCTGACAGGGGGCTGAGCACTGAAGCTTTCTTT. Its protein product is CASTPDRGLSTEAFF.